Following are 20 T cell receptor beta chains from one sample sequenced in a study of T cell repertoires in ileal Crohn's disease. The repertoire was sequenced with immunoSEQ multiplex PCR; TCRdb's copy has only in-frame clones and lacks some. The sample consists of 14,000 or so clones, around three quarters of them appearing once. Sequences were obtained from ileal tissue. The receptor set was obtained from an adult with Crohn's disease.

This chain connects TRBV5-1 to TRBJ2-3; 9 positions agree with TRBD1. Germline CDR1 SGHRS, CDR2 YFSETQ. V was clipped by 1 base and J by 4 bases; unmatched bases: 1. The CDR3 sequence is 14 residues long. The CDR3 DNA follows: TGCGCCAGCAGCTTGACAGGGGGCGCAGATACGCAGTATTTT. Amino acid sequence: CASSLTGGADTQYF.

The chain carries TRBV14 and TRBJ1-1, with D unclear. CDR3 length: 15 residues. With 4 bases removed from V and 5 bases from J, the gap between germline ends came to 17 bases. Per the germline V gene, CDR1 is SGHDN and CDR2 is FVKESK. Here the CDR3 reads CASSPAGWRETEAFF. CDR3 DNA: TGTGCCAGCAGCCCGGCCGGGTGGAGGGAAACTGAAGCTTTCTTT.

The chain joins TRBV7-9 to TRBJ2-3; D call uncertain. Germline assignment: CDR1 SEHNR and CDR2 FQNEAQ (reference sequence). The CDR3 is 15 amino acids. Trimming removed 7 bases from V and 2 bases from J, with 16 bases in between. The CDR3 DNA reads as TGTGCCAGCACCTTTTCTGTAGGGTTCACAGATACGCAGTATTTT. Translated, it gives CASTFSVGFTDTQYF.

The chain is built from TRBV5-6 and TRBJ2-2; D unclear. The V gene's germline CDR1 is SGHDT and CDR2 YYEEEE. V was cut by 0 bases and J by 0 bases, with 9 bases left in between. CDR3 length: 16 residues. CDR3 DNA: TGTGCCAGCAGCTTGGGAAGCCTAGCGAACACCGGGGAGCTGTTTTTT. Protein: CASSLGSLANTGELFF.

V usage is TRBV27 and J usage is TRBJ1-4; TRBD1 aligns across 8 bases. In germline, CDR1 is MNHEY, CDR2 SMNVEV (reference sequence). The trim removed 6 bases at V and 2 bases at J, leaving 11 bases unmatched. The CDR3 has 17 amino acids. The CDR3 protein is CASSYQGAYGTNEKLFF. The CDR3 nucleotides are TGTGCCAGCAGCTACCAGGGGGCCTACGGGACTAATGAAAAACTGTTTTTT.

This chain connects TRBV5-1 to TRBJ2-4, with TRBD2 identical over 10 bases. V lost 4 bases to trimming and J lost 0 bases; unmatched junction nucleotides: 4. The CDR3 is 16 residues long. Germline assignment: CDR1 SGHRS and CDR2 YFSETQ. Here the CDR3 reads CASSIVAGGAKNIQYF. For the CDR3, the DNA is TGCGCCAGCAGCATCGTAGCGGGGGGAGCCAAAAACATTCAGTACTTC.

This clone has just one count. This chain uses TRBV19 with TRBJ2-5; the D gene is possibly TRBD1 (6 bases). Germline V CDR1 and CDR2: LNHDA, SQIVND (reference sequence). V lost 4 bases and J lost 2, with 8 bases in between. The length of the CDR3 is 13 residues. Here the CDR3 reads CASSSQGQETQYF. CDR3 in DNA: TGTGCCAGTAGTAGCCAGGGGCAAGAGACCCAGTACTTC. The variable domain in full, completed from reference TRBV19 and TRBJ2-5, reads DGGITQSPKYLFRKEGQNVTLSCEQNLNHDAMYWYRQDPGQGLRLIYYSQIVNDFQKGDIAEGYSVSREKKESFPLTVTSAQKNPTAFYLCASSSQGQETQYFGPGTRLLVL.

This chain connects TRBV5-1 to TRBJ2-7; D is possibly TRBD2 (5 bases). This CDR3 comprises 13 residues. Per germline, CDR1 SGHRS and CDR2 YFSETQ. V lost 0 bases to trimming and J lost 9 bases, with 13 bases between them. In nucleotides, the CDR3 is TGCGCCAGCAGCTTGGAGGCCGTAGGAGGGCAGTACTTC. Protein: CASSLEAVGGQYF.

The DNA of the CDR3 is TGTGCCAGCACCCCTCATGGGACAGGGGGAGCCCGGGGTGAAAAACTGTTTTTT. It codes for CASTPHGTGGARGEKLFF. This chain connects TRBV28 to TRBJ1-4; 11 bases align to TRBD1. The CDR3 covers 18 residues. Germline V gives CDR1 MDHEN, CDR2 SYDVKM. The V segment lost 7 bases and the J segment 7 bases; nucleotides outside the gene matches: 17.

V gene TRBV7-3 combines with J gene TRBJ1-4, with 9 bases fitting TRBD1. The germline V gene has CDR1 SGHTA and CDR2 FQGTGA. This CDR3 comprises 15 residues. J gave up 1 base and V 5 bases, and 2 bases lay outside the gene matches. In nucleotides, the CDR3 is TGTGCCAGCAGCCCGACAGGGGGAACTAATGAAAAACTGTTTTTT. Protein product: CASSPTGGTNEKLFF. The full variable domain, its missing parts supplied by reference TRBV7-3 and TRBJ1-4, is GAGVSQTPSNKVTEKGKYVELRCDPISGHTALYWYRQSLGQGPEFLIYFQGTGAADDSGLPNDRFFAVRPEGSVSTLKIQRTERGDSAVYLCASSPTGGTNEKLFFGSGTQLSVL.

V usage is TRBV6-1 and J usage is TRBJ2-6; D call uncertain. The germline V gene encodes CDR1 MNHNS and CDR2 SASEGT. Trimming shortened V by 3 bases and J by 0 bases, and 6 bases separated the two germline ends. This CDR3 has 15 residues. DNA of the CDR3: TGTGCCAGCAGTGATGAAAGCTCTGGGGCCAACGTCCTGACTTTC. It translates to CASSDESSGANVLTF.

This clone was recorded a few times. The CDR3: CASSSSGLNTDTQYF. The CDR3 nucleotides read TGTGCCAGCAGCTCCAGCGGGTTGAACACAGATACGCAGTATTTT. The rearrangement links TRBV5-4 to TRBJ2-3; D perhaps matches TRBD2 (6 bases). The CDR3 length is 15 residues. CDR1 is SGHNT, CDR2 YYREEE, per germline (reference sequence). The V and J ends lost 3 bases and 2 bases respectively, with 13 bases between them.

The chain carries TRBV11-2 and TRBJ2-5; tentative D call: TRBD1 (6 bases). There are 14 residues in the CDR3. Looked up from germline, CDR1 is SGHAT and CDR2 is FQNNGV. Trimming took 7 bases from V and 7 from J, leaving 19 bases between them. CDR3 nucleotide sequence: TGTGCCAGCACCCCGGGTGGGGGCGAATGGACCCAGTACTTC. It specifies CASTPGGGEWTQYF.

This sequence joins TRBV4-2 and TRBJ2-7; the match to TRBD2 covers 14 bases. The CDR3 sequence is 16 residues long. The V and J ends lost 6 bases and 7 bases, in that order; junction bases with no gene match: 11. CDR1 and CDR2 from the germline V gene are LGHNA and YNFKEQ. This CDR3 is CASRFGLAGGLGEQYF. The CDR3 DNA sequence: TGTGCCAGCAGGTTTGGACTAGCGGGGGGCCTGGGAGAGCAGTACTTC.

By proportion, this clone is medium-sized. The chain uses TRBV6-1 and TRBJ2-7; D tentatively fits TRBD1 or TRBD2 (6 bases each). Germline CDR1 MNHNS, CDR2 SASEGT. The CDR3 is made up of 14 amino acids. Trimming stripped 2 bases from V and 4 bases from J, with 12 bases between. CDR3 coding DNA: TGTGCCAGCAGTGAATATGGGGGGCCGTACGAGCAGTACTTC. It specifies CASSEYGGPYEQYF.

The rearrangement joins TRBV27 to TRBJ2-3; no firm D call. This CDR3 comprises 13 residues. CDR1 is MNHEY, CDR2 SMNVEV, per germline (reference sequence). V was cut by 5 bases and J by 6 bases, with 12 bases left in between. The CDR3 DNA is TGTGCCAGCAGTGTTGGGTCCTTTGATACGCAGTATTTT. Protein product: CASSVGSFDTQYF.

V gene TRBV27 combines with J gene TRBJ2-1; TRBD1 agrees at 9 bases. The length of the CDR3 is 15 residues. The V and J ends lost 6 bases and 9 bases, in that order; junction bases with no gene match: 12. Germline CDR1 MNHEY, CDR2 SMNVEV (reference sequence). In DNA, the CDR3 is TGTGCCAGCAGCCAAGGACAGGGGAGGACAATTGAGCAGTTCTTC. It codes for CASSQGQGRTIEQFF.

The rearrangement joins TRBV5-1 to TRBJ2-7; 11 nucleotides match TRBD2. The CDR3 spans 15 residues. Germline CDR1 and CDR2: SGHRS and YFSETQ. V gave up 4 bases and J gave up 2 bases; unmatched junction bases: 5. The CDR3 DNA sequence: TGCGCCAGCAGCAGGATAGCGGGGGGGACCTACGAGCAGTACTTC. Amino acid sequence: CASSRIAGGTYEQYF. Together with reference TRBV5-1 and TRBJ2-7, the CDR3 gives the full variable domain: KAGVTQTPRYLIKTRGQQVTLSCSPISGHRSVSWYQQTPGQGLQFLFEYFSETQRNKGNFPGRFSGRQFSNSRSEMNVSTLELGDSALYLCASSRIAGGTYEQYFGPGTRLTVT.

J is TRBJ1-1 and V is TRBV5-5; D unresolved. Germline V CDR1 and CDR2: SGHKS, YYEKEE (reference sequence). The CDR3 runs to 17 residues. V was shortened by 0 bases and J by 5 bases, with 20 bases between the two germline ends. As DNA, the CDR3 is TGTGCCAGCAGCTTGGAAGTTGCGGTTGGGGTAGCGACTGAAGCTTTCTTT. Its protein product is CASSLEVAVGVATEAFF. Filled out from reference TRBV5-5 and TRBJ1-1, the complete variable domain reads DAGVTQSPTHLIKTRGQQVTLRCSPISGHKSVSWYQQVLGQGPQFIFQYYEKEERGRGNFPDRFSARQFPNYSSELNVNALLLGDSALYLCASSLEVAVGVATEAFFGQGTRLTVV.

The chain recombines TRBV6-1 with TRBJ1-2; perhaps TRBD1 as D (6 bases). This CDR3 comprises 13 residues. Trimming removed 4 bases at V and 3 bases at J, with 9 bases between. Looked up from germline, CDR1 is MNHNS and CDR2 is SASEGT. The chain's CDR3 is CASSVGQYYGYTF. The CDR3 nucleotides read TGTGCCAGCAGTGTAGGACAGTACTATGGCTACACCTTC.